This T cell receptor (beta chain) comes out of a study of blood T cell repertoires in COVID-19. Authors' data handling: Amplified reference gene primers provided the basis for estimating nucleated cell counts. Sequencing used immunoSEQ multiplex PCR; TCRdb keeps in-frame clones, though not all of them. Clone size and V and J calls were adopted from that table, with D and trimming inferred from the DNA. The data show roughly 100,000 clones, approximately 91% seen once. The ends were cut back, 1 base at V and 3 bases at J, with 10 bases in the middle. CDR1 and CDR2 from the germline V gene are SGHTA and FQGNSA. The CDR3 is 14 residues long.

V is TRBV7-2 and J is TRBJ2-7; D perhaps matches TRBD2 (5 bases). Sequenced: peripheral blood. The TCR comes from a human donor in a cohort sampled during active COVID-19. The DNA of the CDR3 is TGTGCCAGCAGCTTAGGTCTAGCCTTCTACGAGCAGTACTTC. This sequence encodes CASSLGLAFYEQYF. Drawing the rest from reference TRBV7-2 and TRBJ2-7, the complete variable domain is GAGVSQSPSNKVTEKGKDVELRCDPISGHTALYWYRQSLGQGLEFLIYFQGNSAPDKSGLPSDRFSAERTGGSVSTLTIQRTQQEDSAVYLCASSLGLAFYEQYFGPGTRLTVT.